This T cell receptor beta chain was identified during a study of T cells in Graves' hyperthyroidism and ophthalmopathy. The CDR3 runs to 15 residues. Germline CDR1 reads KGHDR; CDR2 reads SFDVKD. V was shortened by 0 bases and J by 4 bases, with 11 bases between the two germline ends. Amplified TCR beta CDR3 regions derived from RNA transcripts. First-round RT-PCR with HTBI primers amplified the TCR CDR3 region. TCRdb used MiXCR to reprocess the multiplex PCR reads, holding one entry per CDR3 protein. The table has 550,000 to 800,000 distinct CDR3 sequences, 16% seen once. Sequencing was done on a sample of blood. The V and J genes are TRBV24-1 and TRBJ2-5; D may match TRBD1 or TRBD2 (7 bases each). The TCR was taken from a young man with Graves' hyperthyroidism. The CDR3 DNA is TGTGCCACCAGTGATTTGGTCAGGGGGGGAGAGACCCAGTACTTC. Translating it yields CATSDLVRGGETQYF.